The present entry profiles one T cell receptor beta chain with its context. It has no known antigen specificity. No base quality values were provided; no much bigger clone lies one nucleotide off. The data belong to a study of blood T cells in healthy people across ages (dated by TCRdb to the mid-2010s). Describing the broader study: In model experiments, template switching captured about one uniquely barcoded TCR beta cDNA molecule for every two T cells. The study measured age-related changes in TCR beta repertoire diversity using deep sequencing normalized with unique cDNA molecular identifiers. The donors were split into four age groups: young (average 16 years), middle-aged (nearly 40), aged (approximately 59) and long-lived (under 90). To avoid experimental bias, donors of different ages were distributed randomly across sequencing lanes. Two additional independent replicas of 1 million unique cDNA reads from the same blood draw were analyzed for two donors (one aged 18 to 30 and one aged 80 or older).

The approximately 39 donors, aged roughly 6 to 95 years, were systemically healthy Caucasian individuals from Russia. Each donor gave 9 to 10 milliliters of peripheral blood, collected into EDTA-treated Vacutainer tubes. Ficoll-Paque density-gradient centrifugation was used to isolate PBMCs, with at least 7 million per sample. Total RNA, at least 6 micrograms per sample, was extracted from PBMCs with Trizol reagent. For every donor, an aliquot of PBMCs went through flow cytometry to measure the percentages of naive CD45RAhigh/CD27high T cells. Trimming removed 7 bases from V and 0 bases from J; the gene matches leave 6 bases unexplained. CDR1 and CDR2 (WSHSY, SAAADI) derive from the germline V gene. Including the terminal cysteine and phenylalanine, the CDR3 comprises 14 residues. Only CDR3 DNA is held: 42 bases, read in frame from base 1. General conclusions and limits of the study: Observed TCR beta diversity correlated strongly with the percentage of naive T cells measured by flow cytometry. Compared with the aged group, the long-lived group had more naive CD4+ T cells, fewer expanded clones and increased TCR diversity, a pattern suggesting age selection. As age increased, observed TCR beta diversity per million T cells dropped in a roughly linear way, and a significant reduction was already evident by age about 40. Estimates of total diversity based on one million sequenced T cells were regarded as lower bounds and as underestimates. Because profiling used bulk unsorted PBMCs, naive and antigen-experienced compartments could not be compared conclusively. Donor CMV infection status was unknown, potentially confounding age-related changes in expanded clonotypes.

The protocol used for the library was 5' RACE. The reads were generated on an Illumina HiSeq 2500. A second PCR of roughly 6 to 11 cycles was run with a J-beta primer mix and a sample-barcoded 5' primer. A unique molecular identifier was introduced onto each TCR beta cDNA molecule by a template-switch 5' adaptor carrying 12 random nucleotides. Each sample yielded at least 2.5 million CDR3-containing paired-end reads. First-strand cDNA synthesis was performed from all RNA using the Mint cDNA synthesis kit, with priming by a TRBC-specific oligonucleotide. Following uracil-DNA glycosylase treatment, all cDNA underwent a first 18-cycle PCR with the universal primers M1SS and BC2_uni_R. Processing in the source paper ran as follows. Normalization of each sample was performed by random selection of 1 million high-quality reads, each carrying a distinct molecular identifier. Instead of being binned into consensus sequences, reads with shared molecular identifiers were discarded. MiTCR, run with a Q25 quality threshold and the strictest error-elimination algorithm, handled CDR3 identification, clonotype clustering and error correction. Lower-bound total TCR beta diversity was estimated with a nonparametric unseen species model using Euler transformation. TCRdb reprocessing: public reads trimmed at Q25 with fastp, clones called with MiXCR, in-frame beta chains kept. Each entry is one CDR3 protein sequence, shown with its most common DNA and genes. V and J calls and clone size were set by TCRdb, not the authors. Within this sample are hundreds of thousands of distinct CDR3 sequences, with roughly three fifths of them counted one time only. The ten largest clones capture 20% to 30% of the sample.

The sample consisted of blood. The sequence is built from TRBV10-2 and TRBJ2-7, and TRBD1 aligns with 7 junction nucleotides. The sequence was collected from a man between 40 and 49 years old in good health. Read as DNA, the sequence is TGCGCCAGCAAGGAGGACAGGAGCTCCTACGAGCAGTACTTC. Translation gives CASKEDRSSYEQYF.